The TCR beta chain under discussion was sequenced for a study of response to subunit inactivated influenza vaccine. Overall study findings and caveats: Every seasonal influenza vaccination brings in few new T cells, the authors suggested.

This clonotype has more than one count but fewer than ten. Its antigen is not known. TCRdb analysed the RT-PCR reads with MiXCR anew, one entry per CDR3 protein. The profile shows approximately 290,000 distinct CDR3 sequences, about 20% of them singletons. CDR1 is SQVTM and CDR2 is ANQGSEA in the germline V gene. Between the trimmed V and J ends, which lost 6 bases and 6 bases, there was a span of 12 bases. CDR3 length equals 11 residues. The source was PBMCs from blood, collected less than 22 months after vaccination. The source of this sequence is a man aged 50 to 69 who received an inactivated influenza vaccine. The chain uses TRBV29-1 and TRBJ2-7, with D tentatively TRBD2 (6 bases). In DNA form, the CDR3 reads TGCAGCGTAGAACTAGCCAGCGAGCAGTACTTC. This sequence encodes CSVELASEQYF.